Listed below are T cell receptor beta chains from one sample, sequenced in a study of vaccination and CD4 T cells after COVID-19. TCRdb used MiXCR to reprocess the PCR reads, holding one entry per CDR3 protein. The data show approximately 2,000 distinct CDR3 sequences, with 15% to 20% seen just once and roughly two thirds held by the top ten. Their target antigens are unknown. Input material: CD4+ T cells from blood, cultured in vitro. Receptors originate from a human donor in good health. Each CDR3 is given with its conserved first and last residue. Each record gives: J gene, clone size, V gene, D gene, CDR3 DNA, CDR3 protein. The D gene is left open where the match is weak. Size is stated for part of the rows, as once, few or many counts, or as a class when the clone is expanded.

TRBJ2-3	few	TRBV7-8	TRBD1	TGTGCCAGCAGCTCTGGGACAGCTCCTGGGGTCACAGATACGCAGTATTTT	CASSSGTAPGVTDTQYF
TRBJ2-3	NA	TRBV28	TRBD2	TGTGCCAGCAGTATGACTAGCGGGAGACCAGATACGCAGTATTTT	CASSMTSGRPDTQYF
TRBJ1-6	few	TRBV19	NA	TGTGCCAGTAGTGGGTTGGGGCGCGGGAATTCACCCCTCCACTTT	CASSGLGRGNSPLHF
TRBJ1-5	few	TRBV5-6	TRBD1	TGTGCCAGCAGCTTGGCAGGGGGGTATAGCAATCAGCCCCAGCATTTT	CASSLAGGYSNQPQHF
TRBJ2-3	once	TRBV10-3	NA	TGTGCCATCAGTGAATTCAGGGTTGGCGATACGCAGTATTTT	CAISEFRVGDTQYF
TRBJ1-6	few	TRBV20-1	TRBD1	TGCAGTGCTAGAGATAGGAGACAGGGCGATTCACCCCTCCACTTT	CSARDRRQGDSPLHF
TRBJ1-5	medium-sized	TRBV6-1	NA	TGTGCCAGCAGACGGGGTATAGGGAGCAATCAGCCCCAGCATTTT	CASRRGIGSNQPQHF
TRBJ2-1	NA	TRBV5-1	TRBD1	TGCGCCAGCAGCGTGGACAGGGCGGGCAATGAGCAGTTCTTC	CASSVDRAGNEQFF
TRBJ2-3	NA	TRBV12-3/TRBV12-4	TRBD1	TGTGCCAGCAGTTTAGCCGGGACAGGGGCAGATACGCAGTATTTT	CASSLAGTGADTQYF
TRBJ2-6	few	TRBV20-1	NA	TGCAGTGCTTATAGCGGCTCTGGGGCCAACGTCCTGACTTTC	CSAYSGSGANVLTF
TRBJ1-5	NA	TRBV6-1	TRBD1	TGTGCCAGCAGTGCCTCGGGACAGAACAATCAGCCCCAGCATTTT	CASSASGQNNQPQHF
TRBJ1-6	few	TRBV7-2	NA	TGTGCCAGCAGCTACGACAGGCCCAATAATTCACCCCTCCACTTT	CASSYDRPNNSPLHF
TRBJ2-2	NA	TRBV18	TRBD2	TGTGCCAGCTCTGTAGCGGGAGATCGACGGACCGGGGAGCTGTTTTTT	CASSVAGDRRTGELFF
TRBJ2-7	NA	TRBV20-1	TRBD1	TGCAGTGGGGGACAGGGATCCTACGAGCAGTACTTC	CSGGQGSYEQYF
TRBJ1-2	medium-sized	TRBV9	TRBD1	TGTGCCAGCAGCGGAGGACAGGACAGGCCTTATGGCTACACCTTC	CASSGGQDRPYGYTF
TRBJ1-4	NA	TRBV28	NA	TGTGCCAGCAGCTTAATCGGGGATACTAATGAAAAACTGTTTTTT	CASSLIGDTNEKLFF
TRBJ2-7	few	TRBV11-3	TRBD2	TGTGCCAGCAGCCCCTCTAGCGGGAGCTACGAGCAGTACTTC	CASSPSSGSYEQYF
TRBJ2-2	NA	TRBV12-3/TRBV12-4	NA	TGTGCCAGCAAGAGAGGGGGGGGAGCCGGGGAGCTGTTTTTT	CASKRGGGAGELFF
TRBJ2-7	few	TRBV7-3	NA	TGTGCCAGCAGCTTAGGTATGCCAGGAGCGGCCGAGCAGTACTTC	CASSLGMPGAAEQYF
TRBJ2-2	NA	TRBV9	TRBD1	TGTGCCAGCAGCGGTGGACAGGGGGCTAACGGGGAGCTGTTTTTT	CASSGGQGANGELFF
TRBJ1-4	few	TRBV20-1	NA	TGCAGTGCTAGAGAGGTTTGGTCCGCTACAGGGTCACTCGGGGAAAAACTGTTTTTT	CSAREVWSATGSLGEKLFF
TRBJ2-3	few	TRBV6-2/TRBV6-3	TRBD2	TGTGCCAGCACCCCACCCCCTTGGCGGGGGGTGACAGATACGCAGTATTTT	CASTPPPWRGVTDTQYF
TRBJ1-1	NA	TRBV7-3	NA	TGTGCCAGCAGCTTAATTGAGGGTGGTGAAGCTTTCTTT	CASSLIEGGEAFF
TRBJ1-1	NA	TRBV10-1	NA	TGCGCCAGCACTGCTGAGATTCTCCCGAGGGACACTGAAGCTTTCTTT	CASTAEILPRDTEAFF
TRBJ2-2	NA	TRBV5-6	TRBD1	TGTGCCAGCAGCTCACGGACAGGGCCTACTTCGAACACCGGGGAGCTGTTTTTT	CASSSRTGPTSNTGELFF
TRBJ2-7	NA	TRBV5-1	NA	TGCGCCAGCAGCTTCATAGCCGAAGCCTACGAGCAGTACTTC	CASSFIAEAYEQYF
TRBJ2-7	NA	TRBV2	NA	TGTGCCAGCAGTGTTCGCTACGAGCAGTACTTC	CASSVRYEQYF
TRBJ2-7	NA	TRBV7-7	NA	TGTGCTAGCAGCTTAGAATTGGTTGGCCCCTACGAGCAGTACTTC	CASSLELVGPYEQYF
TRBJ2-7	few	TRBV18	NA	TGTGCCAGCTCACCACAAGACGAGCAGTACTTC	CASSPQDEQYF
TRBJ1-2	NA	TRBV19	TRBD1	TGTGCCAGTAGTGCGGGACAGATCTATGGCTACACCTTC	CASSAGQIYGYTF
TRBJ1-1	few	TRBV6-5	TRBD1	TGTGCCAGCAGTTACCGACAGGGGGCCACTGAAGCTTTCTTT	CASSYRQGATEAFF
TRBJ2-7	few	TRBV29-1	TRBD2	TGCAGCGTTGCGACTAGCGACGAGCAGTACTTC	CSVATSDEQYF
TRBJ1-2	few	TRBV18	NA	TGTGCCAGCTCACCAAGCGGGACCGAGTATGGCTACACCTTC	CASSPSGTEYGYTF
TRBJ1-5	medium-sized	TRBV28	NA	TGTGCCAGCAAGAGGCGAGTCGGGGGGTACGATCAGCCCCAGCATTTT	CASKRRVGGYDQPQHF
TRBJ1-2	medium-sized	TRBV10-3	NA	TGTGCCATCAACGACGACACGTATGGCTACACCTTC	CAINDDTYGYTF
TRBJ2-7	NA	TRBV10-3	NA	TGTGCCATCACGGGGACACATGCGGGGGAGCAGTACTTC	CAITGTHAGEQYF
TRBJ1-1	NA	TRBV28	NA	TGTGCCAGCAGTTCCCCCGGGCGGAGGTCGAACACTGAAGCTTTCTTT	CASSSPGRRSNTEAFF
TRBJ2-5	few	TRBV7-6	TRBD2	TGTGCCAGCAGCTTAAGGGTAGCGGGTTCTCAAGAGACCCAGTACTTC	CASSLRVAGSQETQYF
TRBJ2-1	medium-sized	TRBV28	NA	TGTGCCAGCAGAATGTATTCCCCCCCAGATGAGCAGTTCTTC	CASRMYSPPDEQFF
TRBJ1-4	few	TRBV5-4	TRBD1	TGTGCCAGCAGCTTGGGGGGACAGGGCAAAAAACTGTTTTTT	CASSLGGQGKKLFF
TRBJ2-2	few	TRBV2	NA	TGTGCCAGCACAGGGGCCAGTCGAACCGGGGAGCTGTTTTTT	CASTGASRTGELFF
TRBJ1-2	NA	TRBV28	NA	TGTGCCAGCAGTGTGCAATCGGGCGTGAATTCGGGCTACACCTTC	CASSVQSGVNSGYTF
TRBJ2-3	few	TRBV10-3	NA	TGTGCCATCAGTGGGATGAGGGCAGATACGCAGTATTTT	CAISGMRADTQYF
TRBJ2-3	NA	TRBV4-1	TRBD2	TGCGCCAGCAGCCGTCGATCACTAGCGGGAGAGACAGATACGCAGTATTTT	CASSRRSLAGETDTQYF